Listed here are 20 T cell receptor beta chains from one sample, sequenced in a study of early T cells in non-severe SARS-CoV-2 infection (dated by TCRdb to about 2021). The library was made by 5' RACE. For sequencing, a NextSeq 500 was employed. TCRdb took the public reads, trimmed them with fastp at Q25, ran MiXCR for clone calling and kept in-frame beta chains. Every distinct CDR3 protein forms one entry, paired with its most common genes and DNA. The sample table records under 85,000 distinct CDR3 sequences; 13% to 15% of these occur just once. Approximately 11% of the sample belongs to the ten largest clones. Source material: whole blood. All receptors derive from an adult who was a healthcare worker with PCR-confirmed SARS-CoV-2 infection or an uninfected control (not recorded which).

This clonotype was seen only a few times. The CDR3 bases are TGTGCCAGCAGCTCCAGGGAAAACGAGCAGTACTTC. It translates to CASSSRENEQYF. This chain links TRBV13 with TRBJ2-7; D is perhaps TRBD1 (5 bases). Trimming cost V 4 bases and J 5 bases, with 9 bases left between them. Germline V gene sequence: CDR1 PRHDT, CDR2 FYEKMQ (reference sequence). The CDR3 spans 12 residues. The full variable domain, its missing parts supplied by reference TRBV13 and TRBJ2-7, is AAGVIQSPRHLIKEKRETATLKCYPIPRHDTVYWYQQGPGQDPQFLISFYEKMQSDKGSIPDRFSAQQFSDYHSELNMSSLELGDSALYFCASSSRENEQYFGPGTRLTVT.

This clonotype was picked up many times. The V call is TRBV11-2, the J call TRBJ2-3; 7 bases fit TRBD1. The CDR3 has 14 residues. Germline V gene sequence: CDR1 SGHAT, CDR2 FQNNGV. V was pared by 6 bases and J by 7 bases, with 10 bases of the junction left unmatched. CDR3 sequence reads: CASSLGQLPYTQYF. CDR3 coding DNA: TGTGCCAGCAGTTTGGGACAGCTCCCCTATACGCAGTATTTT.

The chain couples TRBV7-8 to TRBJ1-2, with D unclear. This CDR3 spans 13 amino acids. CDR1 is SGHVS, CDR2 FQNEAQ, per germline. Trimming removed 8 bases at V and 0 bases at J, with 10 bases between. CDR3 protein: CASSTEANYGYTF. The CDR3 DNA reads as TGTGCCAGCTCTACAGAGGCTAACTATGGCTACACCTTC.

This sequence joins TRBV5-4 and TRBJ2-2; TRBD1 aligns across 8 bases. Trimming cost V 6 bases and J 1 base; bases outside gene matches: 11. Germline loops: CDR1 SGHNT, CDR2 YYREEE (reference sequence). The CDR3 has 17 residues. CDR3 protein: CASKPYSGGLNTGELFF. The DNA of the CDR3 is TGTGCCAGCAAGCCCTACTCAGGGGGCCTGAACACCGGGGAGCTGTTTTTT.

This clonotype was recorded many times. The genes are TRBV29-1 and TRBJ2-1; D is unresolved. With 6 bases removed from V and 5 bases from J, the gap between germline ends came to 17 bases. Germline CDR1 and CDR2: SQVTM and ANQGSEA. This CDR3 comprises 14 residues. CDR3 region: CSVLPPMVNNEQFF. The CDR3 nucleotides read TGCAGCGTGTTGCCGCCTATGGTCAACAATGAGCAGTTCTTC.

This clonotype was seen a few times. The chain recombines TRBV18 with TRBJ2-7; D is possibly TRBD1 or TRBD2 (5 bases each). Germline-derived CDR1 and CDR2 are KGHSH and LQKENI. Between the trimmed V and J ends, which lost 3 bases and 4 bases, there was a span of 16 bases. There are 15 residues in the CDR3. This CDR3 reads CASSPLRTGTYEQYF. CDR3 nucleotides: TGTGCCAGCTCACCCCTAAGGACGGGGACGTACGAGCAGTACTTC.

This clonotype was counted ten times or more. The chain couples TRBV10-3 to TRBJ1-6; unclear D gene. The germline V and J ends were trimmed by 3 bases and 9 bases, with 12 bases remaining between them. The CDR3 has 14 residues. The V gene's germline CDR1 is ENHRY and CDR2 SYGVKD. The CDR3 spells CAISETHRGSPLHF. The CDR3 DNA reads TGTGCCATCAGTGAAACGCATCGCGGTTCACCCCTCCACTTT.

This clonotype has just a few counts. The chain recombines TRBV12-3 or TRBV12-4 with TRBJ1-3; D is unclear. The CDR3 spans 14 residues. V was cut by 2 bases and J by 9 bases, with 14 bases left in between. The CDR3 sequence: CASSLNVESGTIYF. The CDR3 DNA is TGTGCCAGCAGTTTAAACGTCGAGTCGGGCACCATATATTTT.

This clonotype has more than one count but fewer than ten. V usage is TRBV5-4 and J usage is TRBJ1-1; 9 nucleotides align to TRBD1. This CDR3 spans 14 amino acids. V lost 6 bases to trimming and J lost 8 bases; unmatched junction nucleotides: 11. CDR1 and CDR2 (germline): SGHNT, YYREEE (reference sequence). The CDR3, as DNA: TGTGCCAGCACCTTCGAAACACAGGGGGCCGAAGCTTTCTTT. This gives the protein CASTFETQGAEAFF.

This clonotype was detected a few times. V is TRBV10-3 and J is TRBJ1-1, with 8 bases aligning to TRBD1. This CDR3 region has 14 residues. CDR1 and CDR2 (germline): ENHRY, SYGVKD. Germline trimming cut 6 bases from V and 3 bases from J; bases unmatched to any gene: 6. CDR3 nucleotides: TGTGCCATCAGCAGGGGGCTTTCGGACACTGAAGCTTTCTTT. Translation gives CAISRGLSDTEAFF.

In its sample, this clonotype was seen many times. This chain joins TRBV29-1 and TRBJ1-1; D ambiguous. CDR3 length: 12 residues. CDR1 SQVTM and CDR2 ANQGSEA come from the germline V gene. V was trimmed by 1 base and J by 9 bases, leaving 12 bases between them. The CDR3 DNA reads TGCAGCGTTGAAGGGTTGGAGGGTAAAGCTTTCTTT. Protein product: CSVEGLEGKAFF.

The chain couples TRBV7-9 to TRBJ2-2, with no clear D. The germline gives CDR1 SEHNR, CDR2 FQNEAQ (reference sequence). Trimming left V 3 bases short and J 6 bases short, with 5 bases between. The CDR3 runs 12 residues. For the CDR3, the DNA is TGTGCCAGCAGCTTGTTTGCCGGGGAGCTGTTTTTT. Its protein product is CASSLFAGELFF. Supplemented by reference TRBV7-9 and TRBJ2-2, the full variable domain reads DTGVSQNPRHKITKRGQNVTFRCDPISEHNRLYWYRQTLGQGPEFLTYFQNEAQLEKSRLLSDRFSAERPKGSFSTLEIQRTEQGDSAMYLCASSLFAGELFFGEGSRLTVL.

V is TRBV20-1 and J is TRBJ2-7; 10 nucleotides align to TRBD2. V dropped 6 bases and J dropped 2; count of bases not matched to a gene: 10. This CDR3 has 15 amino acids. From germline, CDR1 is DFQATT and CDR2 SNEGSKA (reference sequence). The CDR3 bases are TGCAGTGCCAGTGGCCTAGCGGGGGTCACCTACGAGCAGTACTTC. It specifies CSASGLAGVTYEQYF.

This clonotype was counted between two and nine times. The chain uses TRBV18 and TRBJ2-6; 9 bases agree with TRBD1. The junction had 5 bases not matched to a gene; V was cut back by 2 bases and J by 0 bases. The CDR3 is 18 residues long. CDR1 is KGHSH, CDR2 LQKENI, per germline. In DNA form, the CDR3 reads TGTGCCAGCTCACCAACGGGACAGGGTCTCTCTGGGGCCAACGTCCTGACTTTC. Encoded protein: CASSPTGQGLSGANVLTF.

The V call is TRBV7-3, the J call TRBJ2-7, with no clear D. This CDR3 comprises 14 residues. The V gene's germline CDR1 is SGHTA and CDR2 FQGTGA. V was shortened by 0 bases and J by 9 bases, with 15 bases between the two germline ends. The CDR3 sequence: CASSLTASHGGQYF. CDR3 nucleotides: TGTGCCAGCAGCTTAACGGCCAGCCACGGCGGGCAGTACTTC.

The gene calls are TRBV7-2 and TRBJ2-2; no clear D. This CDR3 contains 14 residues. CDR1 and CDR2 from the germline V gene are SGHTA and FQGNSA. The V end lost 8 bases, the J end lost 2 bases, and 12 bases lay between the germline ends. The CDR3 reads CASSRQRNTGELFF. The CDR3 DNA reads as TGTGCCAGCTCACGCCAAAGAAACACCGGGGAGCTGTTTTTT.

Here the CDR3 DNA reads TGTGCCAGCAGTGATTGGCAGTCTGGGGCCAACGTCCTGACTTTC. This translates into CASSDWQSGANVLTF. V and J are TRBV2 and TRBJ2-6; no firm D call. V was pared by 3 bases and J by 1 base, with 7 bases between. The CDR3 sequence is 15 residues long. From germline, CDR1 is SNHLY and CDR2 FYNNEI.

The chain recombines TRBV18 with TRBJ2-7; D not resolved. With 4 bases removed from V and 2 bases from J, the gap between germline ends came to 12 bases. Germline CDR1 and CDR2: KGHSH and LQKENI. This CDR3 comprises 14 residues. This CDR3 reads CASSLDSGTYEQYF. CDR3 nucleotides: TGTGCCAGCTCACTAGACTCCGGAACCTACGAGCAGTACTTC.

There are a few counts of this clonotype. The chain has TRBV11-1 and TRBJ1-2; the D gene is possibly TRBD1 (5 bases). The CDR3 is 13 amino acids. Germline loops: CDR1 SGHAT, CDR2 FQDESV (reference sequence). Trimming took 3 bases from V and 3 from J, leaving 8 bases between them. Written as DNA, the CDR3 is TGTGCCAGCAGCTTGTTCAGGGACTATGGCTACACCTTC. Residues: CASSLFRDYGYTF.

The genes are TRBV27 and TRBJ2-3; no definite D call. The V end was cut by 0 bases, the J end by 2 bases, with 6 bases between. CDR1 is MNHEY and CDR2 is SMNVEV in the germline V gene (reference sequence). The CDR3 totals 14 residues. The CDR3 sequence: CASSLSRITDTQYF. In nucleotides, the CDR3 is TGTGCCAGCAGTTTATCTCGGATCACAGATACGCAGTATTTT.